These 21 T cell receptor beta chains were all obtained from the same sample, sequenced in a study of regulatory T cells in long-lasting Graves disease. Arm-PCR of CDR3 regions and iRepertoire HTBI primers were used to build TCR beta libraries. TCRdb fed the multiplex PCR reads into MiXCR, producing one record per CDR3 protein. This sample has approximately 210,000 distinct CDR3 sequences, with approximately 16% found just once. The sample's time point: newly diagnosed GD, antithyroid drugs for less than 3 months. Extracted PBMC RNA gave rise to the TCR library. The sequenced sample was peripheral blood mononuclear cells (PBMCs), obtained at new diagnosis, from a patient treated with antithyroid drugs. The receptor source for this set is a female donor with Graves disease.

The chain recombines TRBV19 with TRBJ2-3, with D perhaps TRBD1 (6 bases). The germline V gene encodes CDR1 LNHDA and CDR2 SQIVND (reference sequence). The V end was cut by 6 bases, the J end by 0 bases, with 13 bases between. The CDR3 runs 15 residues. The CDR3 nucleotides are TGTGCCAGTAGGACAGGAAGCCGGAGCACAGATACGCAGTATTTT. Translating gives CASRTGSRSTDTQYF.

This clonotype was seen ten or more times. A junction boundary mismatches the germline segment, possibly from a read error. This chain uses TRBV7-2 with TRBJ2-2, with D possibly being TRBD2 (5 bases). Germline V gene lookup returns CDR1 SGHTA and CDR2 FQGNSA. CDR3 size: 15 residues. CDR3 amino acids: CASSLSKIGTGELFF. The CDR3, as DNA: TGTGCCAGCAGCTTATCTAAAATCGGCACCGGGGAGTTGTTTTTT.

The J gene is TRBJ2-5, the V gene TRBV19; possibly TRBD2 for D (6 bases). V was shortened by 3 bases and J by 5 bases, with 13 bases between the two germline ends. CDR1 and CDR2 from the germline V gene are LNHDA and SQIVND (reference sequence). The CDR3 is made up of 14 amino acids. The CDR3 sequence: CASSISGVRETQYF. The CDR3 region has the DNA TGTGCCAGTAGTATTTCGGGGGTCCGGGAGACCCAGTACTTC. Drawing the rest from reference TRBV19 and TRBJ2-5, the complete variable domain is DGGITQSPKYLFRKEGQNVTLSCEQNLNHDAMYWYRQDPGQGLRLIYYSQIVNDFQKGDIAEGYSVSREKKESFPLTVTSAQKNPTAFYLCASSISGVRETQYFGPGTRLLVL.

CDR3 loop: CASSVEGTSESYEQYF. The CDR3 nucleotides read TGTGCCAGCAGCGTAGAGGGGACTAGCGAATCCTACGAGCAGTACTTC. The chain combines TRBV9 with TRBJ2-7, with 10 bases fitting TRBD2. The V segment lost 0 bases and the J segment 1 base; nucleotides outside the gene matches: 4. Germline CDR1 is SGDLS and CDR2 is YYNGEE. The CDR3 spans 16 residues.

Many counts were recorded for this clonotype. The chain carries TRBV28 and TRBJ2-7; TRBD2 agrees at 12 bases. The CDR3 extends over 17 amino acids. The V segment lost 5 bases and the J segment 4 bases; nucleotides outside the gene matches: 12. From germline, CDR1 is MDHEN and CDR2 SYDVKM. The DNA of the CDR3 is TGTGCCAGCAGTACGGGGGCTAGCGGGAGGGTGCGGTACGAGCAGTACTTC. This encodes CASSTGASGRVRYEQYF. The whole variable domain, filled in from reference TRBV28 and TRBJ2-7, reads DVKVTQSSRYLVKRTGEKVFLECVQDMDHENMFWYRQDPGLGLRLIYFSYDVKMKEKGDIPEGYSVSREKKERFSLILESASTNQTSMYLCASSTGASGRVRYEQYFGPGTRLTVT.

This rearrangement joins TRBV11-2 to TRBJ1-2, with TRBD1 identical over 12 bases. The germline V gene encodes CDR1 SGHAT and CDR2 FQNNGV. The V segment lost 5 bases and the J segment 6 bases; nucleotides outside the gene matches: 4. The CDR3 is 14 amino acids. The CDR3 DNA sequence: TGTGCCAGCAGCCGGGACAGGGGGCAGGATGGCTACACCTTC. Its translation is CASSRDRGQDGYTF. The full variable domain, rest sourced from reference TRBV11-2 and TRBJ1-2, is EAGVAQSPRYKIIEKRQSVAFWCNPISGHATLYWYQQILGQGPKLLIQFQNNGVVDDSQLPKDRFSAERLKGVDSTLKIQPAKLEDSAVYLCASSRDRGQDGYTFGSGTRLTVV.

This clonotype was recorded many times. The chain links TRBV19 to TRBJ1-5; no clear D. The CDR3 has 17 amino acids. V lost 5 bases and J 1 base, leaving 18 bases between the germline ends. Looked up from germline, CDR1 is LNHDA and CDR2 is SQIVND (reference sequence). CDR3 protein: CASSSPPGFMSNQPQHF. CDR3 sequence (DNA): TGTGCCAGTAGTTCCCCCCCGGGGTTTATGAGCAATCAGCCCCAGCATTTT.

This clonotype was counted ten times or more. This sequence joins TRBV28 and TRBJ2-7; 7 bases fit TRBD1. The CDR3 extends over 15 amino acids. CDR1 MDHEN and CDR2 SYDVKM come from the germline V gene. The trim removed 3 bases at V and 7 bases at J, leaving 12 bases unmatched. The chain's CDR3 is CASSLNSDRHREQYF. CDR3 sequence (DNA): TGTGCCAGCAGTTTGAACTCGGACAGGCATCGGGAGCAGTACTTC.

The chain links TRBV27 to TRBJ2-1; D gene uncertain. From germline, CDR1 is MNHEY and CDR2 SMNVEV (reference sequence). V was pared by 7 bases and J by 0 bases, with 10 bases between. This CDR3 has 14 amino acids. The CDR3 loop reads CASMGLSSYNEQFF. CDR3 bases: TGTGCCAGCATGGGGTTGAGCTCCTACAATGAGCAGTTCTTC.

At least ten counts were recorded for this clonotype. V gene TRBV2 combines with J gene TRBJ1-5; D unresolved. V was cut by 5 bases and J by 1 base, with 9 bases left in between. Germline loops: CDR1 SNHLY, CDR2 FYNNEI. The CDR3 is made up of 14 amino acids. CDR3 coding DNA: TGTGCCAGCAGTATAAATAGGAGCAATCAGCCCCAGCATTTT. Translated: CASSINRSNQPQHF.

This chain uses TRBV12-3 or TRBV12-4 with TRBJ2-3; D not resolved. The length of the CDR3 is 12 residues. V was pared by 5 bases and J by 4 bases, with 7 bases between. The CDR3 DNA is TGTGCCAGCAGTCCTACAGCAGATACGCAGTATTTT. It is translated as CASSPTADTQYF.

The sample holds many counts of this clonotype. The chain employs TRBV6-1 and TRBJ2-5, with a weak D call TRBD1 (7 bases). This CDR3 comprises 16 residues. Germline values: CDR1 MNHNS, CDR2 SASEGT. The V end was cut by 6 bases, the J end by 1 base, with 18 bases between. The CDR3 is CASSPPGQGGQETQYF. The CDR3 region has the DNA TGTGCCAGCAGCCCACCGGGGCAGGGGGGCCAAGAGACCCAGTACTTC.

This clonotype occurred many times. CDR3 nucleotide sequence: TGTGCCAGCAGGGCAGGGACCAATCAGCCCCAGCATTTT. It is translated as CASRAGTNQPQHF. This chain connects TRBV6-1 to TRBJ1-5, with a possible D match to TRBD1 (5 bases). The CDR3 extends over 13 amino acids. V gave up 6 bases and J gave up 3 bases, with 9 bases separating them. In germline, CDR1 is MNHNS, CDR2 SASEGT.

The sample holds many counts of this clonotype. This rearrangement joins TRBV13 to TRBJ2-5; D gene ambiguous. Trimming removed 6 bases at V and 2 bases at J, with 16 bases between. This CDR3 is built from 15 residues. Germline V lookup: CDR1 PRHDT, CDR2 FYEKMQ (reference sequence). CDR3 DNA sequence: TGTGCCAGCAGTCTTAGGGCCCCACGGCAAGAGACCCAGTACTTC. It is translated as CASSLRAPRQETQYF.

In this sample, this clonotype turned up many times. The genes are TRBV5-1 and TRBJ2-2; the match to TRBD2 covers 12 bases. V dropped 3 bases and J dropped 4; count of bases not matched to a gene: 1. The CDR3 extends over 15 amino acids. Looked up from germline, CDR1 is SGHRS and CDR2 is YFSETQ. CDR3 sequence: CASSWTSGTTGELFF. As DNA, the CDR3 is TGCGCCAGCAGCTGGACTAGCGGGACCACCGGGGAGCTGTTTTTT.

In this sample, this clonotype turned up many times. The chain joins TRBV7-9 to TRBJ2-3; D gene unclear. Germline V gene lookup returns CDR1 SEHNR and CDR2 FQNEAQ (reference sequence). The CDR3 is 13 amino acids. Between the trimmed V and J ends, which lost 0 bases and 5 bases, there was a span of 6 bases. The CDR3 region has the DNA TGTGCCAGCAGCTTAGCGCGCGAAGATACGCAGTATTTT. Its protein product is CASSLAREDTQYF.

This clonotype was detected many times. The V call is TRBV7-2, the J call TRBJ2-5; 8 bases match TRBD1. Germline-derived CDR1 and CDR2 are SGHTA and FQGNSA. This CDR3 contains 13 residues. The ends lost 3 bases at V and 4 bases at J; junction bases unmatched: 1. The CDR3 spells CASSLDRVETQYF. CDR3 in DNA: TGTGCCAGCAGCTTGGACAGGGTAGAGACCCAGTACTTC.

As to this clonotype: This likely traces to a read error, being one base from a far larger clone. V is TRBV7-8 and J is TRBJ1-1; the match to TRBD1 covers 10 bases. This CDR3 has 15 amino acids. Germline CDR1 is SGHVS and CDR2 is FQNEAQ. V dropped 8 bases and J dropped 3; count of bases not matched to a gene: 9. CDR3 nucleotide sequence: TGTGCCAGCGACCTTGGGGGGACAGGGGACACTGAAGCTTTCTTT. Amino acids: CASDLGGTGDTEAFF.

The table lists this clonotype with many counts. CDR3 in amino acids: CASSWGQGGEQFF. CDR3 bases: TGTGCCAGTAGTTGGGGACAGGGAGGTGAGCAGTTCTTC. This chain uses TRBV19 with TRBJ2-1; 9 bases match TRBD1. V was pared by 5 bases and J by 9 bases, with 5 bases of the junction left unmatched. Germline V gene lookup returns CDR1 LNHDA and CDR2 SQIVND (reference sequence). The CDR3 contains 13 residues.

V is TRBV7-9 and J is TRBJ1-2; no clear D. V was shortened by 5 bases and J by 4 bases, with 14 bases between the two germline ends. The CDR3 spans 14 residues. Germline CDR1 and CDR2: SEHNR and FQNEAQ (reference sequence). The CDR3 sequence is CASSVQRLSYGYTF. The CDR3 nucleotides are TGTGCCAGCAGCGTCCAGAGGTTAAGCTATGGCTACACCTTC.

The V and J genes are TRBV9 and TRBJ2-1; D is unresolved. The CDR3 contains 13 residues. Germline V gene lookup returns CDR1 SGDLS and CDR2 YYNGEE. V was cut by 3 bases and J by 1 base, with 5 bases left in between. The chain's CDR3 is CASSEESYNEQFF. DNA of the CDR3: TGTGCCAGCAGCGAGGAGTCCTACAATGAGCAGTTCTTC.